The next 17 T cell receptor beta chains were all read from a single sample in a study of T cells in Graves' hyperthyroidism and ophthalmopathy. Amplified regions were TCR beta CDR3 sequences from RNA transcripts. The study used the HTBI primer set for a first-round RT-PCR of the TCR CDR3. TCRdb reprocessed the multiplex PCR reads with MiXCR, giving one entry per CDR3 protein. Among 400,000 to 500,000 distinct CDR3 sequences listed, about 15% were seen once. The sample consisted of blood. These receptor sequences come from a young man with Graves' ophthalmopathy.

This clonotype was found many times. The genes are TRBV5-8 and TRBJ2-5; D ambiguous. Germline lookup yields CDR1 SGHTS and CDR2 YDEGEE. This CDR3 is built from 8 residues. V gave up 10 bases and J gave up 5 bases, with 3 bases separating them. In DNA, the CDR3 is TGTGCCTATGAGACCCAGTACTTC. This encodes CAYETQYF.

This clonotype showed up many times. As DNA, the CDR3 is TGTGCCTGGAGTGACAGGGAGAACACTGAAGCTTTCTTT. Amino acids: CAWSDRENTEAFF. The J gene is TRBJ1-1, the V gene TRBV30; the D gene is possibly TRBD1 (6 bases). The CDR3 runs 13 residues. V shed 1 base and J shed 1 base, with 7 bases lying between them. From germline, CDR1 is GTSNPN and CDR2 SVGIG (reference sequence).

This clonotype showed up just a few times. The chain couples TRBV2 to TRBJ2-7; D is possibly TRBD2 (6 bases). Trimming removed 4 bases at V and 3 bases at J, with 10 bases between. Germline CDR1 SNHLY, CDR2 FYNNEI. The CDR3 runs 13 residues. The CDR3 region has the DNA TGTGCCAGCAGTGCGACTAGTAACTACGAGCAGTACTTC. Translated: CASSATSNYEQYF.

This clonotype was detected many times. The chain has TRBV11-2 and TRBJ2-7; 9 positions agree with TRBD2. The J segment lost 2 bases and the V segment lost 2 bases, leaving 1 base of the junction unmatched. The CDR3 loop spans 14 amino acids. CDR1 SGHAT and CDR2 FQNNGV come from the germline V gene. Here the CDR3 reads CASSLIAGAYEQYF. In DNA, the CDR3 is TGTGCCAGCAGCTTAATAGCGGGAGCCTACGAGCAGTACTTC.

The rearrangement joins TRBV7-9 to TRBJ2-1, with 13 bases fitting TRBD2. Germline lookup yields CDR1 SEHNR and CDR2 FQNEAQ (reference sequence). The CDR3 spans 16 residues. Trimming removed 2 bases from V and 8 bases from J; junction bases left unmatched: 6. Written as DNA, the CDR3 is TGTGCCAGCAGCTTAACAACTAGCGGGGGGGCACATGAGCAGTTCTTC. Encoded protein: CASSLTTSGGAHEQFF.

The J gene is TRBJ1-2, the V gene TRBV5-1; no reliable D call. This CDR3 is built from 14 residues. Germline V gene lookup returns CDR1 SGHRS and CDR2 YFSETQ. V lost 4 bases and J lost 1, with 11 bases in between. The CDR3 nucleotides are TGCGCCAGCAGCCCGGAGGTCAGTAACTATGGCTACACCTTC. It specifies CASSPEVSNYGYTF. Full variable domain (missing parts from reference TRBV5-1 and TRBJ1-2): KAGVTQTPRYLIKTRGQQVTLSCSPISGHRSVSWYQQTPGQGLQFLFEYFSETQRNKGNFPGRFSGRQFSNSRSEMNVSTLELGDSALYLCASSPEVSNYGYTFGSGTRLTVV.

This clonotype was seen at least ten times. The chain couples TRBV20-1 to TRBJ2-7; perhaps TRBD1 as D (6 bases). Per the germline V gene, CDR1 is DFQATT and CDR2 is SNEGSKA (reference sequence). CDR3 size: 13 residues. With 3 bases removed from V and 7 bases from J, the gap between germline ends came to 16 bases. The CDR3 is CSASQGPGGEQYF. The CDR3 DNA is TGCAGTGCTAGTCAGGGGCCCGGAGGTGAGCAGTACTTC.

In this sample, this clonotype turned up many times. The chain carries TRBV24-1 and TRBJ1-2, with TRBD1 matching over 9 bases. The V segment lost 4 bases and the J segment 4 bases; nucleotides outside the gene matches: 6. The length of the CDR3 is 15 residues. Germline CDR1 is KGHDR and CDR2 is SFDVKD. In nucleotides, the CDR3 is TGTGCCACCAGTGACCCGACAGGGGGAGTCTATGGCTACACCTTC. Translation gives CATSDPTGGVYGYTF.

This clonotype was recorded many times. The chain uses TRBV7-6 and TRBJ2-3, with TRBD2 matching over 8 bases. V dropped 7 bases and J dropped 7; count of bases not matched to a gene: 13. The CDR3 contains 15 residues. Germline V gene sequence: CDR1 SGHVS, CDR2 FNYEAQ. CDR3 in DNA: TGTGCCAGCACCCTAGGGGCGGGGGGAATAAATACGCAGTATTTT. This encodes CASTLGAGGINTQYF.

V and J are TRBV2 and TRBJ1-6; TRBD1 is a possible D gene (6 bases). Trimming removed 4 bases from V and 8 bases from J, with 9 bases in between. Per the germline V gene, CDR1 is SNHLY and CDR2 is FYNNEI. This CDR3 is 13 amino acids long. The CDR3 spells CASSGQEDSPLHF. Written as DNA, the CDR3 is TGTGCCAGCAGTGGACAGGAGGATTCACCCCTCCACTTT.

This clonotype showed up many times. V is TRBV30 and J is TRBJ2-1, with TRBD2 matching 10 bases. Trimming cost V 5 bases and J 0 bases; bases outside gene matches: 4. CDR1 GTSNPN and CDR2 SVGIG come from the germline V gene (reference sequence). There are 15 residues in the CDR3. CDR3 in amino acids: CAWFGLAASYNEQFF. Written as DNA, the CDR3 is TGTGCCTGGTTCGGACTAGCGGCCTCCTACAATGAGCAGTTCTTC.

About this clonotype: Just one base apart from a much larger clone, this may be a read error. The chain carries TRBV6-2 or TRBV6-3 and TRBJ2-7; maybe TRBD1 (5 bases). The CDR3 sequence is 17 residues long. V lost 2 bases, J lost 3 bases, and 20 bases lay in between. Germline values: CDR1 MNHEY, CDR2 SVGEGT. In DNA, the CDR3 is TGTGCCAGCAGTTACGGAGTGACAGCCCTTGGAGTCTACGAGCAGTACTTC. It specifies CASSYGVTALGVYEQYF.

This clonotype was observed at least ten times. The rearrangement joins TRBV11-2 to TRBJ2-1, with TRBD1 as a possible D gene (6 bases). Germline V gene lookup returns CDR1 SGHAT and CDR2 FQNNGV. The V and J ends lost 11 bases and 0 bases respectively, with 17 bases between them. The CDR3 extends over 15 amino acids. The CDR3, as DNA: TGTGCCCAGGGTTCAGGGGAAAGCTCCTACAATGAGCAGTTCTTC. It encodes CAQGSGESSYNEQFF.

There are many counts of this clonotype. V usage is TRBV24-1 and J usage is TRBJ1-2, with 7 bases identical to TRBD1. The length of the CDR3 is 14 residues. Germline V CDR1 and CDR2: KGHDR, SFDVKD. J lost 7 bases, V lost 4 bases, and 8 bases had no gene match. The CDR3 protein is CATSDPWSGGGYTF. The CDR3 DNA reads TGTGCCACCAGTGACCCCTGGTCAGGGGGTGGCTACACCTTC.

In this sample, this clonotype turned up many times. This chain joins TRBV7-8 and TRBJ2-7; 7 bases are a match to TRBD1. Germline values: CDR1 SGHVS, CDR2 FQNEAQ. This CDR3 spans 14 amino acids. Trimming cost V 7 bases and J 2 bases; bases outside gene matches: 8. The CDR3 spells CASNQQGYTYEQYF. The DNA of the CDR3 is TGTGCCAGCAACCAACAGGGGTACACCTACGAGCAGTACTTC.

This sequence joins TRBV9 and TRBJ2-3; unclear D gene. This CDR3 contains 14 residues. Germline V CDR1 and CDR2: SGDLS, YYNGEE. With 0 bases removed from V and 2 bases from J, the gap between germline ends came to 7 bases. CDR3 in amino acids: CASSVDDLTDTQYF. In nucleotides, the CDR3 is TGTGCCAGCAGCGTAGACGACCTCACAGATACGCAGTATTTT.

In this sample, this clonotype turned up many times. The V and J genes are TRBV5-1 and TRBJ2-5; D assignment may be TRBD1 or TRBD2 (5 bases each). Germline V gives CDR1 SGHRS, CDR2 YFSETQ. CDR3 size: 15 residues. V lost 2 bases and J lost 1, with 12 bases in between. This CDR3 reads CASSLQSGPQETQYF. The CDR3 nucleotides are TGCGCCAGCAGCTTACAGTCGGGACCCCAAGAGACCCAGTACTTC.